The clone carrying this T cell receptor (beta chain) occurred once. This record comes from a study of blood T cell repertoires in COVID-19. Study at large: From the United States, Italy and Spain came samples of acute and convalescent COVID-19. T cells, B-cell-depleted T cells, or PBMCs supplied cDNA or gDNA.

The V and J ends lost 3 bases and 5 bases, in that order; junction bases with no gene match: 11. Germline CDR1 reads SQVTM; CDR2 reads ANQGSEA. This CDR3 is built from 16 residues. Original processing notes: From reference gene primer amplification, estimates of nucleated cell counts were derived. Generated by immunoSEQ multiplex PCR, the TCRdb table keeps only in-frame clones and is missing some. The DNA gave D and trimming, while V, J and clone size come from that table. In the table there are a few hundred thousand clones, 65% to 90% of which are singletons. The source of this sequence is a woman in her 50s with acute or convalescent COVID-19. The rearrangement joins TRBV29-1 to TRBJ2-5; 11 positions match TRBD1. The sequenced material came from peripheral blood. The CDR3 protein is CSVELTGQGAAETQYF. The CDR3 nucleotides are TGCAGCGTTGAGTTGACCGGACAGGGGGCCGCGGAGACCCAGTACTTC.